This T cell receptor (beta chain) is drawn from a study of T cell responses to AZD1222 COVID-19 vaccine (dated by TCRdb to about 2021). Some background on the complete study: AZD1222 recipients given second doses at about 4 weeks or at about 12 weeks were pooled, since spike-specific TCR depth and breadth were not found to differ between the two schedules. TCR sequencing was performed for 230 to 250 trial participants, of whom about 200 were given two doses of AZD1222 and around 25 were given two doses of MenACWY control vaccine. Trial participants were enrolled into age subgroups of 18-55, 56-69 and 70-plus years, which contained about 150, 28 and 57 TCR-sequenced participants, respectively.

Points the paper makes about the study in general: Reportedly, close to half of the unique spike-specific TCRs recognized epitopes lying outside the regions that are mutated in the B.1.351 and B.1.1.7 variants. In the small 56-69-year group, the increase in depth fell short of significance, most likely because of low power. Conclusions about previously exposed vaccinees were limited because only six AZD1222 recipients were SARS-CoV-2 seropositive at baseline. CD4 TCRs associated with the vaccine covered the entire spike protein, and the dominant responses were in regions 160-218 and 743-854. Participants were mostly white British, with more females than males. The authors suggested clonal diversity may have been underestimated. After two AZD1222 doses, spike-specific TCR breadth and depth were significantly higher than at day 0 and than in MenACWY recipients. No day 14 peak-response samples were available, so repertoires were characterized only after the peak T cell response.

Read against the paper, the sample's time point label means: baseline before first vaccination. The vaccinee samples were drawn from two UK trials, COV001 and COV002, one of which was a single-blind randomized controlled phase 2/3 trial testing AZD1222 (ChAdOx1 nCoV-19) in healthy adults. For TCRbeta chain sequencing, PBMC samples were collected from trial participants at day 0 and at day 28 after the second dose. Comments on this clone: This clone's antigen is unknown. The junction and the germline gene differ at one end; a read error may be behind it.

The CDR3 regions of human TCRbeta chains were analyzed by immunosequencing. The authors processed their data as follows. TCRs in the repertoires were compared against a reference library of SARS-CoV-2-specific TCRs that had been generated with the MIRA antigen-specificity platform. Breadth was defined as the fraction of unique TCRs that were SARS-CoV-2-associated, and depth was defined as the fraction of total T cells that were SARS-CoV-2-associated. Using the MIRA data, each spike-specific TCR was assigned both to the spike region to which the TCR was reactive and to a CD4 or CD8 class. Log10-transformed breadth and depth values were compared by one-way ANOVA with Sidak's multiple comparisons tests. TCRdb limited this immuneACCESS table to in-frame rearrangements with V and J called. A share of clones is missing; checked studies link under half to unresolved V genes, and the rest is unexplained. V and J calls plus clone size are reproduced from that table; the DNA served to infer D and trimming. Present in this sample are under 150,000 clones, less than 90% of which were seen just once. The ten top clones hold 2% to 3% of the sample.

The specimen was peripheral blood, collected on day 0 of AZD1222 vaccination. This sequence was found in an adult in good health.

The nucleotide sequence reads as follows: TGCGTCAGCAGAAGGGAGGACTATGGCTACACCTTC. This encodes CVSRREDYGYTF. The chain was built from TRBV5-1 and TRBJ1-2; a confident D gene designation cannot be given. CDR1 and CDR2 are drawn from the germline V gene: SGHRS, YFSETQ. The CDR3 runs 12 residues from the cysteine to the phenylalanine. Only the CDR3 region is kept as DNA, spanning 36 bases read in frame from base 1.